The rows below give T cell receptor beta chains drawn from one sample of a study of OX40 agonist ivuxolimab in advanced cancers. The table came from immunoSEQ multiplex PCR; TCRdb's copy has only in-frame clones and leaves some out. The table records almost 70,000 clones, 85% to 90% of them present only once. The sequencing used CD4+ or CD8+ T cells sorted from blood, collected in a trial of the OX40 agonist ivuxolimab. These receptors came from an adult with an advanced solid tumor such as melanoma, head and neck, liver or kidney cancer. CDR3s include the opening cysteine and the closing phenylalanine or tryptophan. The order of the fields is V gene, J gene, clone size, D gene, CDR3 length, CDR3 protein, CDR3 DNA. The D gene is left open where the match is weak. A clone size is listed for some rows: how often the clone was seen (once, few, many), or a class if it is expanded.

TRBV6-5	TRBJ1-4	-	-	14	CASSYSLRGEKLFF	TGTGCCAGCAGTTACTCGCTCCGGGGTGAAAAACTGTTTTTT
TRBV11-3	TRBJ2-7	-	-	13	CASSWTEGYEQYF	TGTGCCAGCAGCTGGACAGAGGGCTACGAGCAGTACTTC
TRBV11-2	TRBJ2-5	-	TRBD2	15	CASSFPREAGETQYF	TGTGCCAGCAGCTTTCCCCGGGAGGCAGGAGAGACCCAGTACTTC
TRBV18	TRBJ2-7	-	-	12	CASSRSLDEQYF	TGTGCCAGCTCACGGTCACTAGACGAGCAGTACTTC
TRBV11-1	TRBJ2-1	-	TRBD2	15	CASSLRTSGMGEQFF	TGTGCCAGCAGCCTTCGGACTAGCGGGATGGGTGAGCAGTTCTTC
TRBV7-2	TRBJ2-7	-	TRBD1	15	CASSLVRDRYYEQYF	TGTGCCAGCAGCTTAGTACGGGACAGGTACTACGAGCAGTACTTC
TRBV28	TRBJ2-2	-	-	12	CASSSPGRELFF	TGTGCCAGCAGTTCCCCTGGCAGGGAGCTGTTTTTT
TRBV9	TRBJ2-3	-	TRBD2	14	CASSPTSGLHTQYF	TGTGCCAGCAGCCCGACTAGCGGGTTGCATACGCAGTATTTT
TRBV7-2	TRBJ2-3	-	-	16	CASSSGLAGSTDTQYF	TGTGCCAGCAGCTCCGGGCTTGCGGGATCCACAGATACGCAGTATTTT
TRBV15	TRBJ2-2	once	-	15	CATSRAAGMGRELFF	TGTGCCACCAGCAGGGCGGCAGGGATGGGTAGGGAGCTGTTTTTT
TRBV6-6	TRBJ2-4	-	-	15	CASSYSQGNSNIQYF	TGTGCCAGCAGTTACTCGCAGGGCAACTCAAACATTCAGTACTTC
TRBV21-1	TRBJ1-5	-	-	13	CASDEELHQPQHF	TGTGCCAGCGATGAAGAGCTCCACCAGCCCCAGCATTTT
TRBV21-1	TRBJ2-7	-	-	17	CASSRPKPGTESYEQYF	TGTGCCAGCAGCAGACCTAAGCCCGGGACCGAGTCCTACGAGCAGTACTTC
TRBV5-1	TRBJ2-6	-	-	15	CASRSDSSGANVLTF	TGCGCCAGCAGATCTGACAGCTCTGGGGCCAACGTCCTGACTTTC
TRBV13	TRBJ2-2	-	TRBD2	17	CASRRGLAGVGTGELFF	TGTGCCAGCAGACGAGGACTAGCGGGAGTGGGCACCGGGGAGCTGTTTTTT
TRBV5-1	TRBJ2-3	-	TRBD2	15	CASSPFGEGQSTQYF	TGCGCCAGCAGCCCCTTTGGGGAGGGCCAATCCACGCAGTATTTT
TRBV7-9	TRBJ1-2	few	TRBD1	15	CASSPKTGINYGYTF	TGTGCCAGCAGCCCTAAGACAGGGATCAACTATGGCTACACCTTC
TRBV6-1	TRBJ1-1	-	TRBD1	15	CASTRQGAGVTEAFF	TGTGCCAGCACTCGACAGGGGGCGGGGGTCACTGAAGCTTTCTTT
TRBV18	TRBJ2-7	-	TRBD1	15	CASSPPDRGAYEQYF	TGTGCCAGCTCACCACCAGACAGGGGCGCCTACGAGCAGTACTTC
TRBV5-4	TRBJ2-7	once	TRBD1	17	CASSFGTGGFGSYEQYF	TGTGCCAGCAGCTTTGGGACAGGGGGTTTTGGTAGCTACGAGCAGTACTTC
TRBV5-4	TRBJ2-3	-	-	11	CASTSVDTQYF	TGTGCCAGCACCTCGGTAGATACGCAGTATTTT
TRBV4-2	TRBJ2-1	-	-	14	CASSQAVSYNEQFF	TGTGCCAGCAGCCAAGCGGTCTCCTACAATGAGCAGTTCTTC
TRBV27	TRBJ2-1	-	TRBD2	15	CASSLPIAGGYEQFF	TGTGCCAGCAGTCTACCCATAGCGGGAGGATATGAGCAGTTCTTC
TRBV7-3	TRBJ2-1	-	-	14	CASSLTGAGDEQFF	TGTGCCAGCAGCTTAACGGGGGCCGGGGATGAGCAGTTCTTC
TRBV19	TRBJ2-7	-	-	14	CASSIPGPAHEQYF	TGTGCCAGTAGTATTCCGGGACCTGCTCACGAGCAGTACTTC
TRBV5-1	TRBJ1-2	-	TRBD1	13	CASSFDRVGGYTF	TGCGCCAGCAGCTTTGACAGGGTCGGCGGCTACACCTTC
TRBV19	TRBJ2-7	-	-	16	CASSPRTTRGHYEQYF	TGTGCCAGTAGTCCACGGACAACCCGGGGGCACTACGAGCAGTACTTC
TRBV6-6	TRBJ2-6	-	-	16	CASSYRGQRGANVLTF	TGTGCCAGCAGTTACCGAGGGCAGAGGGGGGCCAACGTCCTGACTTTC
TRBV5-1	TRBJ2-7	-	TRBD1	14	CASSFRTGGYEQYF	TGCGCCAGCAGCTTCAGGACAGGGGGTTACGAGCAGTACTTC
TRBV18	TRBJ2-5	once	-	15	CASSPLTQKQETQYF	TGTGCCAGCTCGCCACTTACCCAAAAACAAGAGACCCAGTACTTC
TRBV28	TRBJ2-5	-	-	15	CASRTGTLAQETQYF	TGTGCCAGCAGAACCGGGACACTCGCCCAAGAGACCCAGTACTTC
TRBV28	TRBJ1-4	-	TRBD1	19	CATVPSQPGQSLRWEKLFF	TGTGCCACCGTTCCGAGCCAACCGGGACAGTCCCTTCGGTGGGAAAAACTGTTTTTT
TRBV19	TRBJ1-1	few	-	15	CASSPRTYQNTEAFF	TGTGCCAGTAGTCCCCGGACATACCAGAACACTGAAGCTTTCTTT
TRBV11-3	TRBJ2-1	-	-	18	CASSPSLVVRMDYNEQFF	TGTGCCAGCAGCCCCTCCCTAGTTGTGAGGATGGACTACAATGAGCAGTTCTTC